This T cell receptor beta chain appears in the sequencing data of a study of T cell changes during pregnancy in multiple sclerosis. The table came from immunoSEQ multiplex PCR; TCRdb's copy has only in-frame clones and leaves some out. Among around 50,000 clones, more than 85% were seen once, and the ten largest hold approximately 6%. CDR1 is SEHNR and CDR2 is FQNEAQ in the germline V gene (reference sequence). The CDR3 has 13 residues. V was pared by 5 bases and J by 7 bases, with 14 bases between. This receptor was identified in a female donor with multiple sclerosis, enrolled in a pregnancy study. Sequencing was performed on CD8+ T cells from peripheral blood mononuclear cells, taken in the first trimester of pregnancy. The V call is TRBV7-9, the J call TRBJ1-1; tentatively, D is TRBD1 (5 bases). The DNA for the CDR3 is TGTGCCAGCAGCAATAGACAGCTTATTGAAGCTTTCTTT. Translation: CASSNRQLIEAFF.